The rows below give T cell receptor beta chains drawn from one sample of a study of graft-versus-host responses after intestinal transplantation. Libraries were prepared by immunoSEQ multiplex PCR; TCRdb keeps only in-frame clonotypes and omits some of them. The table includes about 97,000 clones, approximately 90% detected once. This specimen was PBMCs, taken around 68 weeks after intestinal transplant. These receptors all stem from a human patient who received an intestinal transplant, so some T cells may come from the graft donor. CDR3s include the opening cysteine and the closing phenylalanine or tryptophan. The order of the fields is clone size, V gene, J gene, D gene, CDR3 protein, CDR3 DNA. The D gene is left open where the match is weak. Only part of the rows carry a size: once, few, many, or a class if the clone is expanded.

size: .; V: TRBV21-1; J: TRBJ2-2; D: .; CDR3: CASSKRETVGVGELFF; DNA: TGTGCCAGCAGCAAAAGAGAGACAGTGGGAGTCGGGGAGCTGTTTTTT
size: .; V: TRBV12-2; J: TRBJ1-5; D: .; CDR3: CASPPGGHFNQPQHF; DNA: TGTGCAAGTCCCCCTGGCGGACACTTCAATCAGCCCCAGCATTTT
size: .; V: TRBV6-6; J: TRBJ1-1; D: .; CDR3: CASSYYQGNTEAFF; DNA: TGTGCCAGCAGTTACTACCAGGGGAACACTGAAGCTTTCTTT
size: few; V: TRBV10-2; J: TRBJ1-2; D: .; CDR3: CASSEPGGYGYTF; DNA: TGCGCCAGCAGTGAGCCGGGAGGCTATGGCTACACCTTC
size: .; V: TRBV4-2; J: TRBJ2-1; D: .; CDR3: CASSDNDSPSSYNEQFF; DNA: TGTGCCAGCAGCGACAATGACTCCCCGAGCTCCTACAATGAGCAGTTCTTC
size: .; V: TRBV5-8; J: TRBJ1-4; D: .; CDR3: CASRARGLVSEKLFF; DNA: TGTGCCAGCAGGGCGAGGGGTCTGGTTTCGGAAAAACTGTTTTTT
size: .; V: TRBV7-2; J: TRBJ1-5; D: .; CDR3: CASSLQRNQPQHF; DNA: TGTGCCAGCAGCCTCCAGAGAAATCAGCCCCAGCATTTT
size: .; V: TRBV25-1; J: TRBJ2-4; D: .; CDR3: CASSEGGTLAKNIQYF; DNA: TGTGCCAGCAGTGAAGGGGGGACACTAGCCAAAAACATTCAGTACTTC
size: .; V: TRBV5-1; J: TRBJ1-1; D: .; CDR3: CASRGGPEAFF; DNA: TGCGCCAGCAGAGGGGGTCCTGAAGCTTTCTTT
size: .; V: TRBV29-1; J: TRBJ2-7; D: TRBD2; CDR3: CSVGSSGREQYF; DNA: TGCAGCGTGGGTTCTAGCGGGCGCGAGCAGTACTTC
size: .; V: TRBV20-1; J: TRBJ1-1; D: .; CDR3: CGLAEAFF; DNA: TGTGGTTTGGCTGAAGCTTTCTTT
size: .; V: TRBV21-1; J: TRBJ1-2; D: .; CDR3: CASSNWLEGAGYTF; DNA: TGTGCCAGCAGCAATTGGTTGGAGGGGGCAGGCTACACCTTC
size: few; V: TRBV21-1; J: TRBJ2-4; D: .; CDR3: CASSLSSPIQYF; DNA: TGTGCCAGCAGTCTGTCCTCTCCCATTCAGTACTTC
size: .; V: TRBV5-5; J: TRBJ1-2; D: .; CDR3: CASSLFPGDYGYTF; DNA: TGTGCCAGCAGCTTGTTTCCGGGGGACTATGGCTACACCTTC
size: .; V: TRBV9; J: TRBJ1-3; D: .; CDR3: CASSVEEGAGNTIYF; DNA: TGTGCCAGCAGCGTAGAGGAGGGGGCTGGAAACACCATATATTTT
size: .; V: TRBV7-8; J: TRBJ2-1; D: .; CDR3: CASSLAPWQRDEQFF; DNA: TGTGCCAGCAGCTTAGCCCCCTGGCAGCGCGATGAGCAGTTCTTC
size: .; V: TRBV6-5; J: TRBJ1-6; D: .; CDR3: CASSSQTSSPLHF; DNA: TGTGCCAGCAGCTCCCAGACGAGTTCACCCCTCCACTTT
size: .; V: TRBV9; J: TRBJ2-7; D: .; CDR3: CASSVGPSLSYEQYF; DNA: TGTGCCAGCAGCGTAGGTCCCTCCCTCTCCTACGAGCAGTACTTC
size: .; V: TRBV30; J: TRBJ2-7; D: TRBD1; CDR3: CAWSVRGTGWDTYEQYF; DNA: TGTGCCTGGAGTGTACGGGGGACAGGCTGGGATACCTACGAGCAGTACTTC
size: .; V: TRBV7-9; J: TRBJ1-5; D: .; CDR3: CASSLQAGEKPQHF; DNA: TGTGCCAGCAGCTTACAGGCAGGGGAGAAGCCCCAGCATTTT
size: .; V: TRBV11-2; J: TRBJ1-6; D: TRBD1; CDR3: CASSLAAGGDSPLHF; DNA: TGTGCCAGCAGCTTAGCCGCAGGGGGCGATTCACCCCTCCACTTT
size: few; V: TRBV7-6; J: TRBJ2-3; D: .; CDR3: CASSLVQVADTQYF; DNA: TGTGCCAGCAGCTTAGTCCAAGTTGCAGATACGCAGTATTTT
size: .; V: TRBV6-4; J: TRBJ2-3; D: .; CDR3: CASSDSSGSPDTQYF; DNA: TGTGCCAGCAGTGACTCGTCCGGAAGCCCAGATACGCAGTATTTT
size: .; V: TRBV7-3; J: TRBJ2-4; D: .; CDR3: CASSSLPGNIQYF; DNA: TGTGCCAGCAGCTCCCTCCCGGGAAACATTCAGTACTTC
size: .; V: TRBV11-2; J: TRBJ1-4; D: .; CDR3: CASSPGRLSNNEKLFF; DNA: TGTGCCAGCAGCCCGGGACGCCTCTCTAATAATGAAAAACTGTTTTTT
size: .; V: TRBV4-2; J: TRBJ2-1; D: .; CDR3: CASTPGDLGSNEQFF; DNA: TGTGCCAGCACCCCAGGGGACCTGGGGTCCAATGAGCAGTTCTTC
size: .; V: TRBV2; J: TRBJ2-5; D: TRBD2; CDR3: CASFRGGQETQYF; DNA: TGTGCCAGCTTTCGGGGGGGCCAAGAGACCCAGTACTTC
size: .; V: TRBV11-3; J: TRBJ2-2; D: TRBD2; CDR3: CASSLAGGVRTGELFF; DNA: TGTGCCAGCAGCTTAGCGGGGGGAGTGAGGACCGGGGAGCTGTTTTTT
size: .; V: TRBV6-6; J: TRBJ2-5; D: .; CDR3: CASSYPQTQETQYF; DNA: TGTGCCAGCAGTTACCCACAGACCCAAGAGACCCAGTACTTC
size: .; V: TRBV18; J: TRBJ2-5; D: .; CDR3: CASSPGGRETQYF; DNA: TGTGCCAGCTCACCAGGGGGTCGGGAGACCCAGTACTTC
size: .; V: TRBV5-4; J: TRBJ2-7; D: .; CDR3: CASSFQDDYEQYF; DNA: TGTGCCAGCAGCTTCCAGGATGATTACGAGCAGTACTTC
size: few; V: TRBV6-1; J: TRBJ2-7; D: TRBD1; CDR3: CASSDWDRVYEQYF; DNA: TGTGCCAGCAGTGATTGGGACAGGGTCTACGAGCAGTACTTC
size: .; V: TRBV11-2; J: TRBJ1-1; D: .; CDR3: CATLRNKGRTEAFF; DNA: TGTGCCACCTTACGCAATAAGGGCCGGACTGAAGCTTTCTTT
size: .; V: TRBV6-1; J: TRBJ1-6; D: .; CDR3: CASSGGRGRSYNSPLHF; DNA: TGTGCCAGCAGTGGGGGGCGGGGTCGCTCCTATAATTCACCCCTCCACTTT
size: .; V: TRBV7-9; J: TRBJ1-4; D: .; CDR3: CASSLGLNEKLFF; DNA: TGTGCCAGCAGCTTAGGGCTGAATGAAAAACTGTTTTTT
size: .; V: TRBV10-1; J: TRBJ1-4; D: TRBD1; CDR3: CASSTGAAGEKLFF; DNA: TGCGCCAGCAGTACAGGGGCCGCGGGTGAAAAACTGTTTTTT
size: .; V: TRBV18; J: TRBJ1-2; D: .; CDR3: CASSRRTESYTF; DNA: TGTGCCAGCTCACGACGGACGGAAAGCTACACCTTC
size: .; V: TRBV12-5; J: TRBJ1-6; D: .; CDR3: CASGLEFGRSPLHF; DNA: TGTGCTAGTGGTTTGGAGTTTGGTCGTTCACCCCTCCACTTT
size: .; V: TRBV7-9; J: TRBJ1-4; D: .; CDR3: CASSPTAEKLFF; DNA: TGTGCCAGCAGCCCAACGGCGGAAAAACTGTTTTTT
size: once; V: TRBV6-1; J: TRBJ2-2; D: .; CDR3: CATTRTANTGELFF; DNA: TGTGCCACAACAAGGACAGCGAACACCGGGGAGCTGTTTTTT
size: .; V: TRBV6-1; J: TRBJ1-1; D: .; CDR3: CASSEAWGNTEAFF; DNA: TGTGCCAGCAGTGAAGCCTGGGGGAACACTGAAGCTTTCTTT
size: .; V: TRBV4-2; J: TRBJ1-4; D: TRBD1; CDR3: CASSQDSQGGREKLFF; DNA: TGTGCCAGCAGCCAAGATTCGCAGGGGGGCAGGGAAAAACTGTTTTTT
size: .; V: TRBV29-1; J: TRBJ1-1; D: .; CDR3: CSVSQGLDTEAFF; DNA: TGCAGCGTTTCACAGGGATTGGACACTGAAGCTTTCTTT
size: .; V: TRBV5-6; J: TRBJ1-2; D: TRBD1; CDR3: CASSLVGTEIYGYTF; DNA: TGTGCCAGCAGCTTGGTCGGGACAGAGATCTATGGCTACACCTTC
size: .; V: TRBV18; J: TRBJ1-1; D: .; CDR3: CASSPLEGNTEAFF; DNA: TGTGCCAGCTCACCACTCGAGGGGAACACTGAAGCTTTCTTT
size: once; V: TRBV7-9; J: TRBJ2-1; D: TRBD1; CDR3: CASSLTGVTYNEQFF; DNA: TGTGCCAGCAGCCTAACAGGGGTCACCTACAATGAGCAGTTCTTC
size: .; V: TRBV28; J: TRBJ1-5; D: TRBD1; CDR3: CATLTPLGQKIPSNQPQHF; DNA: TGTGCCACTCTTACCCCCTTGGGACAGAAAATTCCTAGCAATCAGCCCCAGCATTTT
size: .; V: TRBV5-1; J: TRBJ2-1; D: .; CDR3: CASSLPSSHPSYNEQFF; DNA: TGCGCCAGCAGCCTGCCTTCTAGCCATCCCTCCTACAATGAGCAGTTCTTC
size: .; V: TRBV2; J: TRBJ2-5; D: .; CDR3: CASTGQGETQYF; DNA: TGTGCCAGCACTGGGCAGGGGGAGACCCAGTACTTC
size: once; V: TRBV12-2; J: TRBJ1-5; D: .; CDR3: CASRPEEGDQPQHF; DNA: TGTGCAAGTCGCCCCGAGGAGGGTGATCAGCCCCAGCATTTT
size: .; V: TRBV12-2; J: TRBJ1-5; D: .; CDR3: CASRLGSSARDHQPQHF; DNA: TGTGCAAGTCGCTTAGGCTCGTCGGCCAGGGACCATCAGCCCCAGCATTTT
size: .; V: TRBV5-4; J: TRBJ1-1; D: .; CDR3: CASSLVGDTEAFF; DNA: TGTGCCAGCAGCTTGGTGGGGGACACTGAAGCTTTCTTT
size: once; V: TRBV19; J: TRBJ1-2; D: .; CDR3: CASSIGSETNYGYTF; DNA: TGTGCCAGTAGTATCGGGAGCGAGACCAACTATGGCTACACCTTC
size: .; V: TRBV9; J: TRBJ2-7; D: .; CDR3: CASSVEGGGSYEQYF; DNA: TGTGCCAGCAGCGTAGAGGGGGGCGGCTCCTACGAGCAGTACTTC
size: .; V: TRBV6-4; J: TRBJ2-7; D: TRBD1; CDR3: CASSAGTGGYEQYF; DNA: TGTGCCAGCAGTGCCGGGACAGGGGGCTACGAGCAGTACTTC
size: .; V: TRBV7-2; J: TRBJ1-3; D: .; CDR3: CASSFAGGNTIYF; DNA: TGTGCCAGCAGCTTCGCTGGGGGAAACACCATATATTTT